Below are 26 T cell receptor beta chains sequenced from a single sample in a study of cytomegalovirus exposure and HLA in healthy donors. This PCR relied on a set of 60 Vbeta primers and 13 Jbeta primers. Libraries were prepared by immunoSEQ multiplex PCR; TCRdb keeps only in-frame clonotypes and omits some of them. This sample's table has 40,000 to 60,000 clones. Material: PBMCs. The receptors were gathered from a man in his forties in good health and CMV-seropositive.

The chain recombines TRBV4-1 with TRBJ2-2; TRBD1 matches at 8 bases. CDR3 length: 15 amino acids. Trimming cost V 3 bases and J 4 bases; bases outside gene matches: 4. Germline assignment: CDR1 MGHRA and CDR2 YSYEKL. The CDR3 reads CASSHPDRVTGELFF. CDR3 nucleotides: TGCGCCAGCAGCCATCCGGACAGGGTCACCGGGGAGCTGTTTTTT.

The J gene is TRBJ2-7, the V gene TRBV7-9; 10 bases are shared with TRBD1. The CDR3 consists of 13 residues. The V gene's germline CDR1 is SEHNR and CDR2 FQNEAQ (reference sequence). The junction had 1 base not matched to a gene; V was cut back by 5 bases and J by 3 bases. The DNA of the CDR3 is TGTGCCAGCAGCGGACAGGGGGACTACGAGCAGTACTTC. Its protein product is CASSGQGDYEQYF.

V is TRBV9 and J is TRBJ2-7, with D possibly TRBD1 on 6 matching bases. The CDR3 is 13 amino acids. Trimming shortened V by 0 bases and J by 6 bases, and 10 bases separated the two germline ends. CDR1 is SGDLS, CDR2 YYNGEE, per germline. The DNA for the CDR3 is TGTGCCAGCAGCGTAGATCAAGGGGGCGAGCAGTACTTC. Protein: CASSVDQGGEQYF.

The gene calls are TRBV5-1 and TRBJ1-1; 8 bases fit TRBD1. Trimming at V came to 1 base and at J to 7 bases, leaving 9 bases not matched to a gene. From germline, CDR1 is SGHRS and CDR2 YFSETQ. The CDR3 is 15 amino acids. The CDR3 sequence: CASSLSVGTGLEAFF. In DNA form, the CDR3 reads TGCGCCAGCAGCTTGTCAGTCGGGACAGGTCTTGAAGCTTTCTTT.

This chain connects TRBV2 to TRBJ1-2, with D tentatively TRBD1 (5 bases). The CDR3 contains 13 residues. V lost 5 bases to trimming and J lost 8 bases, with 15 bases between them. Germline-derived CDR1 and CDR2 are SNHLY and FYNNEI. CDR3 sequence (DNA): TGTGCCAGCAGTTTCTCAGGGATGGGAGGCTACACCTTC. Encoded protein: CASSFSGMGGYTF.

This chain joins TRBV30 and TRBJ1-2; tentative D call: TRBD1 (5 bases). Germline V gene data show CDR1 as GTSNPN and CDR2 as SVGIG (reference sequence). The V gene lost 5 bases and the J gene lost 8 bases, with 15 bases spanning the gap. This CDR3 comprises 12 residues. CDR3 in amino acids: CAWVHLGGGYTF. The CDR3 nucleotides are TGTGCCTGGGTCCACCTCGGGGGAGGCTACACCTTC.

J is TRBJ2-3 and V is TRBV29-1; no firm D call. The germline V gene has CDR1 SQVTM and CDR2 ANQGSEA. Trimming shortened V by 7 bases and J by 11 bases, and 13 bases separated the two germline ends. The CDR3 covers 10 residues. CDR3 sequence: CSAHQAQQYF. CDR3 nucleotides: TGCAGCGCCCACCAAGCCCAGCAGTATTTT.

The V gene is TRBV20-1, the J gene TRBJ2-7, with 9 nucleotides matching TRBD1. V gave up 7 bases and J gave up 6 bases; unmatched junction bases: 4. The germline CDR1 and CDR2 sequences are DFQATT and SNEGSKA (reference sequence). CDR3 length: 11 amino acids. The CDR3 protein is CSEQGASEQYF. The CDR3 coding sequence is TGCAGTGAACAGGGGGCCTCCGAGCAGTACTTC.

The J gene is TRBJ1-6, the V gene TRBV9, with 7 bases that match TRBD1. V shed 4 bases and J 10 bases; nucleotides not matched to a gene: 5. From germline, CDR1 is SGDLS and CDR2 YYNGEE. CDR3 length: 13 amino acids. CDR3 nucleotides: TGTGCCAGCAGCCTAGGGACAGCCTCACCCCTCCACTTT. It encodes CASSLGTASPLHF.

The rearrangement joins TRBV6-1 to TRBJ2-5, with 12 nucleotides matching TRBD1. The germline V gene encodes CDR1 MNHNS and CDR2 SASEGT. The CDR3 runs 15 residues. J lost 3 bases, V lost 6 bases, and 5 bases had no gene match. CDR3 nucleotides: TGTGCCAGCAGGGGACAGGGGGCATGGGAAGAGACCCAGTACTTC. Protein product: CASRGQGAWEETQYF.

The CDR3 reads CASSPAVDRGYGYTF. As DNA, the CDR3 is TGTGCCAGCTCACCGGCCGTCGACAGGGGCTATGGCTACACCTTC. The rearrangement links TRBV18 to TRBJ1-2; 8 bases line up with TRBD1. CDR3 length: 15 amino acids. The V gene end was trimmed by 3 bases and the J gene end by 4 bases; junction bases not matched to a gene: 7. Germline values: CDR1 KGHSH, CDR2 LQKENI.

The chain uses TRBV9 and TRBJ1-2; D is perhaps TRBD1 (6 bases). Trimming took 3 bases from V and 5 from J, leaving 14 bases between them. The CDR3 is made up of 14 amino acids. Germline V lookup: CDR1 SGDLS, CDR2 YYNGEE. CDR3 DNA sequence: TGTGCCAGCAGCGAGGGGGAGGGTTTTTATGGCTACACCTTC. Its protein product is CASSEGEGFYGYTF.

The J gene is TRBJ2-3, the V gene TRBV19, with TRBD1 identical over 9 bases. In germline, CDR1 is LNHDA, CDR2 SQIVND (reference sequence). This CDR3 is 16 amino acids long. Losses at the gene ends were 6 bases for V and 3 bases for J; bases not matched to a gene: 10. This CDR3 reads CASSPRQGVGTDTQYF. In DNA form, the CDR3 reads TGTGCCAGTAGCCCAAGACAGGGGGTGGGGACAGATACGCAGTATTTT.

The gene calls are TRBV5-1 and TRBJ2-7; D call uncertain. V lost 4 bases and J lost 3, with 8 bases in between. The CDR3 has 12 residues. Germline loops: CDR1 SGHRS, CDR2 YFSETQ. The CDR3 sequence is CASSSDLYEQYF. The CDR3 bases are TGCGCCAGCAGCAGCGACCTCTACGAGCAGTACTTC.

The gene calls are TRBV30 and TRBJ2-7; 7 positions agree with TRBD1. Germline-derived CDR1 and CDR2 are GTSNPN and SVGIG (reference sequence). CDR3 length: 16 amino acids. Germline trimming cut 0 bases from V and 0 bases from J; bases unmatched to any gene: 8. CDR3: CAWSVRGQTYSYEQYF. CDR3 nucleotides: TGTGCCTGGAGTGTAAGGGGACAGACCTACTCCTACGAGCAGTACTTC.

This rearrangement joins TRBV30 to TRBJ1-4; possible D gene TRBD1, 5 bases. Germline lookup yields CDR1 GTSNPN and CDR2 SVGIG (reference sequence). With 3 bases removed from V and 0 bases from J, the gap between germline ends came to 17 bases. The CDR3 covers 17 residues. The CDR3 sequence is CAWSYLAPRATNEKLFF. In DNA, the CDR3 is TGTGCCTGGAGCTATTTGGCCCCCAGGGCAACTAATGAAAAACTGTTTTTT.

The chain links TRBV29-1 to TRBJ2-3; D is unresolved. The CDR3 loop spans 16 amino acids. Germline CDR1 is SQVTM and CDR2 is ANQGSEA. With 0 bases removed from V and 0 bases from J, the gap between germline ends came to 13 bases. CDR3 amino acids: CSVEDQVVVSTDTQYF. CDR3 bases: TGCAGCGTTGAAGATCAGGTGGTGGTAAGCACAGATACGCAGTATTTT.

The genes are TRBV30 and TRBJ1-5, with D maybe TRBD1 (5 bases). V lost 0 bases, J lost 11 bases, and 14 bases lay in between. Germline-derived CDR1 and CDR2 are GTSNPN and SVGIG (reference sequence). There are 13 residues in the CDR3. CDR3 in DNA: TGTGCCTGGAGTGTACGGGGGACGGTGACCCAGCATTTT. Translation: CAWSVRGTVTQHF.

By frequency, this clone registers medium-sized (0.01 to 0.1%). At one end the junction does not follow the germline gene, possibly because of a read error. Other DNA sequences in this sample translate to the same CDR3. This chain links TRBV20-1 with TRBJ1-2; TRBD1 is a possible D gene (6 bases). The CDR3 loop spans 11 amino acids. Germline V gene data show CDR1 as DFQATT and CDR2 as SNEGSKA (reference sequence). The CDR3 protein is CSAIGQGPWAF. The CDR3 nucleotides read TGCAGTGCTATAGGTCAGGGGCCCTGGGCCTTC.

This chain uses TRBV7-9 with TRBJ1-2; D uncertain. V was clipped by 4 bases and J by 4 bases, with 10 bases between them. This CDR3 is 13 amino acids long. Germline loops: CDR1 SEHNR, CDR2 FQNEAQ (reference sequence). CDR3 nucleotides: TGTGCCAGCAGCTCCACGAGATTCTATGGCTACACCTTC. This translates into CASSSTRFYGYTF.

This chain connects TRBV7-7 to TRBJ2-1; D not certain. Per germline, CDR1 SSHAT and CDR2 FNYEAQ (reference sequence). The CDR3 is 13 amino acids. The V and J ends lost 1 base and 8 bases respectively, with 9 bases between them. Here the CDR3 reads CASSLGFSYEQFF. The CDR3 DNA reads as TGTGCCAGCAGCTTAGGTTTTAGCTATGAGCAGTTCTTC.

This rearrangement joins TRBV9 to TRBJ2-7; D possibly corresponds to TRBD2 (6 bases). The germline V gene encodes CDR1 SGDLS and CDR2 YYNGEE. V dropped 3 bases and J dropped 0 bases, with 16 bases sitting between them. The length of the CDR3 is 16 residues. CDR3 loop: CASSGGTAGGSYEQYF. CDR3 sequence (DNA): TGTGCCAGCAGCGGAGGGACCGCCGGGGGCTCCTACGAGCAGTACTTC.

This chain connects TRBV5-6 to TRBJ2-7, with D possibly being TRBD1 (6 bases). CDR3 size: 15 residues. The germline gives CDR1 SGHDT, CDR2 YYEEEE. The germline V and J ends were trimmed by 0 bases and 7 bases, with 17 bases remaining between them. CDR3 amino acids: CASSLGGQGVREQYF. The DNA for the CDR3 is TGTGCCAGCAGCTTGGGGGGGCAAGGCGTACGTGAGCAGTACTTC.

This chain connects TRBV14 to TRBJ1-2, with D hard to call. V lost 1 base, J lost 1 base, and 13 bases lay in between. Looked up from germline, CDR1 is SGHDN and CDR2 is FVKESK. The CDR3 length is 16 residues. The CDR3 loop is CASSQVQLRSNYGYTF. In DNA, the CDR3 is TGTGCCAGCAGCCAAGTACAGTTGAGAAGTAACTATGGCTACACCTTC. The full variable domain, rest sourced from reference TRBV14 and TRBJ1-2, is EAGVTQFPSHSVIEKGQTVTLRCDPISGHDNLYWYRRVMGKEIKFLLHFVKESKQDESGMPNNRFLAERTGGTYSTLKVQPAELEDSGVYFCASSQVQLRSNYGYTFGSGTRLTVV.

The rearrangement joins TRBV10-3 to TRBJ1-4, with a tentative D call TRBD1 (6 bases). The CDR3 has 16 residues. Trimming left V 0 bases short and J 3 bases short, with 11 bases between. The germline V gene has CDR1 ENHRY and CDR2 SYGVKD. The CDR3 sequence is CAISESVGTSNEKLFF. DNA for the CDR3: TGTGCCATCAGTGAGTCTGTCGGGACATCTAATGAAAAACTGTTTTTT.

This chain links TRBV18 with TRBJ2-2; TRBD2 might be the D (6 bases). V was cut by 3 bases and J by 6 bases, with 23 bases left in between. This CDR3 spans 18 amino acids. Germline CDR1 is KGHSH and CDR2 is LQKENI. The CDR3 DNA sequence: TGTGCCAGCTCACCTTACGTCCACCTCGGAGGGGTCGCCGGGGAGCTGTTTTTT. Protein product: CASSPYVHLGGVAGELFF. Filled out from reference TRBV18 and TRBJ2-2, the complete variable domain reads NAGVMQNPRHLVRRRGQEARLRCSPMKGHSHVYWYRQLPEEGLKFMVYLQKENIIDESGMPKERFSAEFPKEGPSILRIQQVVRGDSAAYFCASSPYVHLGGVAGELFFGEGSRLTVL.